This T cell receptor (beta chain) was recorded in a study of OX40 agonist ivuxolimab in advanced cancers. Overall study context: Mean age 60 years, range roughly 20 to 85; about 85% male.

General observations from the study: More expanded clones were found, on average, in CD8+ than in CD4+ T cells.

A remark on this clone: Antigen: not known.

V was clipped by 9 bases and J by 3 bases, with 9 bases between them. Germline V gives CDR1 SGHDT, CDR2 YYEEEE. The CDR3 runs to 11 residues. Only in-frame clones appear in the TCRdb table, and some are missing; sequencing was by immunoSEQ multiplex PCR. The sample lists about 68,000 clones, 70% to 85% occurring once. The investigators sampled blood at baseline, at cycle 4 day 1, and at cycle 7 day 1. The sample in question was CD4+ or CD8+ T cells sorted from blood, obtained in a trial of the OX40 agonist ivuxolimab. This clonotype was sampled from an adult with an advanced solid tumor such as melanoma, head and neck, liver or kidney cancer. This rearrangement joins TRBV5-6 to TRBJ1-1; D uncertain. CDR3 sequence reads: CATRFYTEAFF. CDR3 in DNA: TGTGCCACCAGGTTTTACACTGAAGCTTTCTTT.